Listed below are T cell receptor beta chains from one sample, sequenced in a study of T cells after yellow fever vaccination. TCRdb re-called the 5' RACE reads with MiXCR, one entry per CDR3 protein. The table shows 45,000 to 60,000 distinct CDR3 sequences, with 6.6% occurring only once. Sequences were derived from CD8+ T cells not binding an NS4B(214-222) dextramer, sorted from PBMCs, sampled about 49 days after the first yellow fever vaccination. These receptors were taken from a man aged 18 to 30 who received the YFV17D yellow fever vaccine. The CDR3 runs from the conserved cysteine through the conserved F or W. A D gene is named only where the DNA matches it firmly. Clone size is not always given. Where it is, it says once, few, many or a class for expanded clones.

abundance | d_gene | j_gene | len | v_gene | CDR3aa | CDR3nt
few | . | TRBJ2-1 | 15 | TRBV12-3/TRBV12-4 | CASGKQPSSYNEQFF | TGTGCCAGCGGCAAACAGCCGAGCTCCTACAATGAGCAGTTCTTC
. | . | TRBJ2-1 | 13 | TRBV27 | CASSFGVSNEQFF | TGTGCCAGCAGTTTCGGCGTATCCAATGAGCAGTTCTTC
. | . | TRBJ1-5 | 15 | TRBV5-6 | CASSLARGGNQPQHF | TGTGCCAGCAGCTTGGCCCGGGGGGGCAATCAGCCCCAGCATTTT
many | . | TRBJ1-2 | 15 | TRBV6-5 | CATLLGGGSSYGYTF | TGTGCCACCTTACTTGGGGGAGGCAGCTCCTATGGCTACACCTTC
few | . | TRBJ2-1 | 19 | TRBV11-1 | CASSLVWTDVSYSYNEQFF | TGTGCCAGCAGCTTAGTTTGGACAGACGTATCCTATTCCTACAATGAGCAGTTCTTC
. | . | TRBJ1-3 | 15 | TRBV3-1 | CASSRRPQVGNTKYF | TGTGCCAGCAGCCGACGCCCACAGGTTGGAAACACCAAATATTTT
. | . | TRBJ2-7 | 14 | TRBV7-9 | CASSLPGSSYEQYF | TGTGCCAGCAGCTTACCAGGGAGCTCCTACGAGCAGTACTTC
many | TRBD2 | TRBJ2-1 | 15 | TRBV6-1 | CASSESSGGPDEQFF | TGTGCCAGCAGTGAGAGTAGCGGGGGTCCGGATGAGCAGTTCTTC
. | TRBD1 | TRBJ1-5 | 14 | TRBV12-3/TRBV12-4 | CASNHRGRDQPQHF | TGTGCCAGCAACCACAGGGGTCGGGATCAGCCCCAGCATTTT
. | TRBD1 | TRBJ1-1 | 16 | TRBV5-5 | CASTPTPGQAFTEAFF | TGTGCCAGCACCCCTACCCCGGGACAGGCCTTCACTGAAGCTTTCTTT
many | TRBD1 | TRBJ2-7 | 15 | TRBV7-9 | CASSLWDRARYEQYF | TGTGCCAGCAGCTTATGGGACAGGGCCCGATACGAGCAGTACTTC
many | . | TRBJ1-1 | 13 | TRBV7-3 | CASSSGPGTEAFF | TGTGCCAGCAGCTCAGGGCCTGGAACTGAAGCTTTCTTT
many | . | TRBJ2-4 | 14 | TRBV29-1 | CSVEAGLAKNIQYF | TGCAGCGTTGAAGCGGGGTTAGCCAAAAACATTCAGTACTTC
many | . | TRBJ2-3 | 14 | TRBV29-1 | CSVEATPSTDTQYF | TGCAGCGTTGAAGCGACTCCAAGCACAGATACGCAGTATTTT
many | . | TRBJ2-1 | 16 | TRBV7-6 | CASSLGAVGGHNEQFF | TGTGCCAGCAGCTTAGGAGCCGTGGGGGGGCACAATGAGCAGTTCTTC
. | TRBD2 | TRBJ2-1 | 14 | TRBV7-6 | CASSTHPTQRGLFF | TGTGCCAGCAGCACCCACCCCACTCAGCGGGGGCTATTCTTC
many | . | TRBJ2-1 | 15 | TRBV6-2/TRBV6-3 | CASSITRQGRNEQFF | TGTGCCAGCAGTATTACCCGGCAGGGCAGGAATGAGCAGTTCTTC
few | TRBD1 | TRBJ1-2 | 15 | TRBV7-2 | CASSPGRQGMRGYTF | TGTGCCAGCAGCCCCGGGAGACAGGGGATGCGAGGCTACACCTTC
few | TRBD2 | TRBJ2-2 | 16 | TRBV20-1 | CSARLAGGPPGGELFF | TGCAGTGCTAGACTAGCGGGGGGGCCACCCGGTGGGGAGCTGTTTTTT
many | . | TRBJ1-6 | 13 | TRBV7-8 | CASSLWGDSPLHF | TGTGCCAGCAGCTTATGGGGGGATTCACCCCTCCACTTT
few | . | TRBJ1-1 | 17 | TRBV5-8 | CASSFKRRPLWRTEAFF | TGTGCCAGCAGCTTTAAGAGAAGGCCCTTATGGCGCACTGAAGCTTTCTTT
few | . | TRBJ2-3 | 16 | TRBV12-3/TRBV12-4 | CASSQRRDEETDTQYF | TGTGCCAGCAGCCAGCGGCGGGACGAGGAGACAGATACGCAGTATTTT
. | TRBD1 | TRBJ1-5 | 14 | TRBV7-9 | CASSPGQTTQPQHF | TGTGCCAGCAGCCCGGGACAGACGACACAGCCCCAGCATTTT
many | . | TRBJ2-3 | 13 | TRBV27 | CASSLLGGDTQYF | TGTGCCAGCAGTTTATTGGGGGGAGATACGCAGTATTTT
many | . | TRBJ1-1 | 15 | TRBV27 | CASSLGTGANTEAFF | TGTGCCAGCAGTTTGGGTACGGGGGCAAACACTGAAGCTTTCTTT
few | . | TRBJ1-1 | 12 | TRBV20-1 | CSAAQVDTEAFF | TGCAGTGCTGCACAGGTAGACACTGAAGCTTTCTTT
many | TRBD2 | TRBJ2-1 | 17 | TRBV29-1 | CSVESRRAGDPYNEQFF | TGCAGCGTTGAATCCCGTAGGGCGGGGGACCCCTACAATGAGCAGTTCTTC
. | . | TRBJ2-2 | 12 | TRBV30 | CAWSWVTGELFF | TGTGCCTGGAGTTGGGTGACCGGGGAGCTGTTTTTT
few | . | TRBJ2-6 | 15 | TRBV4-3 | CASSRPGSGANVLTF | TGCGCCAGCAGCCGGCCGGGCTCTGGGGCCAACGTCCTGACTTTC
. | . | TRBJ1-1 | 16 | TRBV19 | CASSRRERLLNTEAFF | TGTGCCAGTTCCCGACGGGAACGGCTTTTGAACACTGAAGCTTTCTTT
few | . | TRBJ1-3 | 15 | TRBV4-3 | CASSQVGTGFNTIYF | TGCGCCAGCAGCCAAGTGGGGACGGGGTTCAACACCATATATTTT
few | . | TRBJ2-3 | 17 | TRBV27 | CASSLLHPAGPADTQYF | TGTGCCAGCAGTTTACTCCACCCTGCAGGGCCGGCAGATACGCAGTATTTT
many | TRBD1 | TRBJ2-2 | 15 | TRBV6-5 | CASSYWTGHTGELFF | TGTGCCAGCAGTTACTGGACAGGGCACACCGGGGAGCTGTTTTTT
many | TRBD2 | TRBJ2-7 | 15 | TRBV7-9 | CASSLLSSGDGEQYF | TGTGCCAGCAGCTTATTATCTAGCGGGGACGGCGAGCAGTACTTC
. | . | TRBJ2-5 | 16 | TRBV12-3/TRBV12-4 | CVSRMLGLWDEETQYF | TGTGTCAGCAGAATGTTGGGTCTATGGGACGAAGAGACCCAGTACTTC
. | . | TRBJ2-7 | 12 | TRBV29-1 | CSVLDGSYEQYF | TGCAGCGTTCTTGACGGATCCTACGAGCAGTACTTC
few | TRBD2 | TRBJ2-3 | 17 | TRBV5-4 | CASSAIAGGPSTDTQYF | TGTGCCAGCAGCGCTATAGCGGGGGGGCCGAGCACAGATACGCAGTATTTT
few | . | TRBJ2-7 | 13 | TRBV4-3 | CASSPAASYEQYF | TGCGCCAGCAGCCCGGCAGCCTCCTACGAGCAGTACTTC
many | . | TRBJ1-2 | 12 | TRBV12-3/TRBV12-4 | CASSLGLYGYTF | TGTGCCAGCAGTTTGGGCCTTTATGGCTACACCTTC
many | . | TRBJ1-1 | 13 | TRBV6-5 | CASSYSSLTEAFF | TGTGCCAGCAGTTACTCTAGCCTGACTGAAGCTTTCTTT
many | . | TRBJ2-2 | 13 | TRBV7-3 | CASSPRGPGELFF | TGTGCCAGCAGCCCTCGCGGGCCCGGGGAGCTGTTTTTT
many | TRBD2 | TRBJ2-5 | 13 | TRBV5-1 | CASTTSGEETQYF | TGCGCCAGCACTACTAGCGGGGAGGAGACCCAGTACTTC